This T cell receptor (beta chain) is from a study of cytomegalovirus exposure and HLA in healthy donors. No CMV serostatus entry exists for this donor. Remarks on this clone: The antigen remains undetermined.

Both 60 Vbeta primers and 13 Jbeta primers went into the PCR. In the original analysis: It was a later analysis that counted some 80 million unique TCR beta chains, of which roughly 11 million were shared. Using immunoSEQ multiplex PCR, the repertoire was profiled, and TCRdb retains in-frame clones only, with some absent. V and J calls and clone size are copied from that table; D and trimming were computed from the DNA. The table has 200,000 to 250,000 clones, approximately 87% seen once. Study-level results: An Asian-associated ancestry cluster reportedly showed fewer N-insertions than the roughly 700-donor mean in a later analysis. The authors later linked a missense DCLRE1C variant to TCR beta V- and J-gene trimming.

The CDR3 is made up of 14 amino acids. Germline V gene data show CDR1 as SNHLY and CDR2 as FYNNEI. The TCR originated in a human donor in good health. Sequenced sample: PBMCs. The chain couples TRBV2 to TRBJ2-5; TRBD1 aligns across 11 bases. Near its end, the DNA agrees better with TRBJ2-7, so the J call may be wrong. The CDR3 nucleotides read TGTGCCAGCAGTGCCGGGACAGGGGGCTACGAGCAGTACTTC. Encoded protein: CASSAGTGGYEQYF.